A selection of T cell receptor beta chains follows, all from one sample in a study of T cell responses to AZD1222 COVID-19 vaccine. Assay used: immunoSEQ multiplex PCR; TCRdb lists only in-frame clones, some missing. Among roughly 53,000 clones, more than 80% were seen once, and the ten largest hold about 21%. Sequenced material: peripheral blood, taken on day 0 of MenACWY control vaccination. The receptors were sampled from an adult in good health. The CDR3 runs from the conserved cysteine through the conserved F or W. D genes are given only for firm matches.

v_gene: TRBV11-2; d_gene: .; j_gene: TRBJ2-7; CDR3aa: CASSLSGAYEQYF
v_gene: TRBV3-1/TRBV3-2; d_gene: TRBD2; j_gene: TRBJ2-5; CDR3aa: CASSPSTSRYQETQYF
v_gene: TRBV30; d_gene: TRBD1; j_gene: TRBJ2-1; CDR3aa: CAWTRQGQSYNEQFF
v_gene: TRBV20-1; d_gene: .; j_gene: TRBJ2-1; CDR3aa: CSANPDNEQFF
v_gene: TRBV18; d_gene: .; j_gene: TRBJ2-2; CDR3aa: CASSPLKGTSGGELFF
v_gene: TRBV27; d_gene: .; j_gene: TRBJ1-3; CDR3aa: CASSPRGFSGNTIYF
v_gene: TRBV20-1; d_gene: .; j_gene: TRBJ2-7; CDR3aa: CSASSSGYEQYF
v_gene: TRBV5-1; d_gene: .; j_gene: TRBJ1-4; CDR3aa: CASKGGDNEKLFF
v_gene: TRBV7-2; d_gene: .; j_gene: TRBJ1-6; CDR3aa: CASSLVTTRGAVNSPLHF
v_gene: TRBV18; d_gene: .; j_gene: TRBJ2-5; CDR3aa: CASSPPAGTAAETQYF
v_gene: TRBV7-9; d_gene: TRBD1; j_gene: TRBJ2-5; CDR3aa: CASSFSRTGPQETQYF
v_gene: TRBV2; d_gene: TRBD2; j_gene: TRBJ2-7; CDR3aa: CASSVGTSGTYEQYF
v_gene: TRBV9; d_gene: .; j_gene: TRBJ1-4; CDR3aa: CASSVAKGAGELFF
v_gene: TRBV19; d_gene: .; j_gene: TRBJ1-3; CDR3aa: CASSMEPSGAGNTIYF
v_gene: TRBV11-1; d_gene: .; j_gene: TRBJ2-3; CDR3aa: CASSLTRYEDTQYF
v_gene: TRBV6-2/TRBV6-3; d_gene: TRBD1; j_gene: TRBJ1-2; CDR3aa: CASSDPGQGFGYTF
v_gene: TRBV6-5; d_gene: TRBD1; j_gene: TRBJ2-4; CDR3aa: CASSSGQGEKYF
v_gene: TRBV5-1; d_gene: .; j_gene: TRBJ2-1; CDR3aa: CASSLEGRPYNEQFF
v_gene: TRBV4-1; d_gene: .; j_gene: TRBJ1-2; CDR3aa: CASSQGTARGGYTF
v_gene: TRBV7-8; d_gene: TRBD1; j_gene: TRBJ1-4; CDR3aa: CASKRQGRDEKLFF
v_gene: TRBV6-5; d_gene: .; j_gene: TRBJ1-1; CDR3aa: CASSLFNTEAFF
v_gene: TRBV28; d_gene: .; j_gene: TRBJ1-2; CDR3aa: CASSGQINYGYTF
v_gene: TRBV4-3; d_gene: TRBD1; j_gene: TRBJ1-2; CDR3aa: CASSRDRGEGYTF
v_gene: TRBV5-5; d_gene: TRBD2; j_gene: TRBJ2-7; CDR3aa: CASSLGLASYEQYF
v_gene: TRBV29-1; d_gene: .; j_gene: TRBJ2-2; CDR3aa: CSVPGDLANTGELFF
v_gene: TRBV5-8; d_gene: TRBD1; j_gene: TRBJ2-1; CDR3aa: CASSLKGQVYNEQFF
v_gene: TRBV28; d_gene: TRBD1; j_gene: TRBJ2-7; CDR3aa: CASSLWGDRGAYEQYF
v_gene: TRBV7-3; d_gene: .; j_gene: TRBJ2-2; CDR3aa: CASSLMGGYTGELFF
v_gene: TRBV9; d_gene: .; j_gene: TRBJ1-4; CDR3aa: CASSASRGGGEKLFF
v_gene: TRBV19; d_gene: TRBD1; j_gene: TRBJ2-1; CDR3aa: CASQLQGAFEQFF
v_gene: TRBV13; d_gene: .; j_gene: TRBJ1-5; CDR3aa: CASSEGGGSGQPQHF
v_gene: TRBV25-1; d_gene: TRBD2; j_gene: TRBJ2-5; CDR3aa: CASRRGSSGNEYF
v_gene: TRBV13; d_gene: TRBD1; j_gene: TRBJ2-3; CDR3aa: CASSLDLTGTDTQYF